This T cell receptor beta chain was found in a study of CD4+ T cells in melanoma. In germline, CDR1 is MNHEY, CDR2 SVGAGI. CDR3 length equals 15 residues. V was cut by 2 bases and J by 2 bases, with 13 bases left in between. Study-wide points: Diverse differentiation states were reported for melanoma neoantigen-specific CD4+ T cells. A reported correlation linked neoantigen-specific CD4+ T cells to CD8+, macrophage and B cell function.

Remarks on this clone: Its antigen is currently unknown.

Using immunoSEQ multiplex PCR, the repertoire was profiled, and TCRdb retains in-frame clones only, with some absent. The sample shows 15,000 to 20,000 clones, 81% of them seen only once. This TCR was recovered from a human donor with melanoma. The genes are TRBV6-5 and TRBJ2-7; D perhaps matches TRBD2 (5 bases). Specimen: cells from a culture (not recorded whether cultured in vitro). The CDR3 loop reads CASSYDGVLTYEQYF. Here the CDR3 DNA reads TGTGCCAGCAGTTACGACGGGGTCCTCACCTACGAGCAGTACTTC.